This TCR beta chain emerged from a study of blood T cells in healthy people across ages. As regards this clonotype: The antigen remains undetermined.

Overall study findings and caveats: Long-lived donors carried more naive CD4+ cells and greater diversity than aged donors.

The germline CDR1 and CDR2 sequences are DFQATT and SNEGSKA (reference sequence). The CDR3 contains 16 residues. Trimming took 2 bases from V and 0 from J; bases not matched to a gene: 4. Using a J-beta primer mix together with a sample-barcoded 5' primer, a second PCR was run for roughly 6 to 12 cycles. The template-switch adaptor was a 5' adaptor with 12 random nucleotides. It tagged each cDNA molecule. TCRdb redid the calling of the 5' RACE reads with MiXCR, one entry per CDR3 protein. This table has some 1.6 million distinct CDR3 sequences, 30% to 40% appearing once. Material for sequencing was blood. The genes are TRBV20-1 and TRBJ2-4, with 10 bases identical to TRBD2. The sequence was collected from a woman aged 25 to 39 in good health. The DNA of the CDR3 is TGCAGTGCTAGAACTAGCGGGGCACTAGCCAAAAACATTCAGTACTTC. It translates to CSARTSGALAKNIQYF.